This T cell receptor (beta chain) was sequenced during a study of cytomegalovirus exposure and HLA in healthy donors. PCR primers comprised 60 Vbeta and 13 Jbeta primers. The method was immunoSEQ multiplex PCR; TCRdb's version includes in-frame clones alone and lacks a portion of them. The table has around 91,000 clones, roughly two thirds seen once; the top ten hold about 2.3%. The CDR3 contains 14 residues. The germline V gene encodes CDR1 SGDLS and CDR2 YYNGEE. V shed 0 bases, J shed 5 bases, and the junction held 4 bases outside the gene matches. This clone was seen a handful of times. Sequenced: PBMCs. The TCR originated in a human donor in good health. The chain links TRBV9 to TRBJ1-1; TRBD1 aligns across 7 bases. The CDR3 DNA reads TGTGCCAGCAGCGTAGTACAGGGGCGGACTGAAGCTTTCTTT. This sequence encodes CASSVVQGRTEAFF.